The rows below give T cell receptor beta chains drawn from one sample of a study of blood T cell repertoires in COVID-19. TCRdb's table, derived via immunoSEQ multiplex PCR, lists solely in-frame clones and lacks some. The repertoire holds 100,000 or so clones, with 87% as singletons. The sample taken for sequencing was peripheral blood. These receptors originate from a woman aged 25-40 years with acute or convalescent COVID-19. CDR3s include the opening cysteine and the closing phenylalanine or tryptophan. D genes are given only for firm matches. A row's size may be missing; if present it is once, few, many or a size class.

D: TRBD1; V: TRBV6-6; J: TRBJ2-1; size: -; DNA: TGTGCCAGCAGTTACTCGGGACAGGGGGCGCGCGAGCAGTTCTTC; CDR3: CASSYSGQGAREQFF
D: -; V: TRBV2; J: TRBJ1-1; size: -; DNA: TGTGCCAGCAGTCCTGCCCAGGTGACGCCTGAAGCTTTCTTT; CDR3: CASSPAQVTPEAFF
D: TRBD1; V: TRBV7-9; J: TRBJ1-5; size: once; DNA: TGTGCCAGCAGCGGAACCCCTGGACAGGGGGATCAGCCCCAGCATTTT; CDR3: CASSGTPGQGDQPQHF
D: TRBD2; V: TRBV5-1; J: TRBJ2-1; size: -; DNA: TGCGCCAGCAGCCTCGGGACTAGCGGTTACAATGAGCAGTTCTTC; CDR3: CASSLGTSGYNEQFF
D: -; V: TRBV7-3; J: TRBJ2-7; size: -; DNA: TGTGCCAGCAGCTCAACGGACAGTCCTGCCTACGAGCAGTACTTC; CDR3: CASSSTDSPAYEQYF
D: -; V: TRBV7-9; J: TRBJ1-2; size: -; DNA: TGTGCCAGCAGCCTAGGGCCGGGGGGCGCGAGTGGCTACACCTTC; CDR3: CASSLGPGGASGYTF
D: -; V: TRBV2; J: TRBJ1-5; size: once; DNA: TGTGCCAGCAGCAGAGGGCACGATCAGCCCCAGCATTTT; CDR3: CASSRGHDQPQHF
D: -; V: TRBV18; J: TRBJ1-1; size: -; DNA: TGTGCCAGCTCCCGTGATAGCACTGAAGCTTTCTTT; CDR3: CASSRDSTEAFF
D: -; V: TRBV7-2; J: TRBJ1-1; size: -; DNA: TGTGCCAGCAGCTTAAAGCCTCCGGGGGGCGCTGAAGCTTTCTTT; CDR3: CASSLKPPGGAEAFF
D: -; V: TRBV10-3; J: TRBJ2-2; size: few; DNA: TGTGCCATCAGCGGGGGCACCGGGGAGCTGTTTTTT; CDR3: CAISGGTGELFF
D: TRBD2; V: TRBV7-2; J: TRBJ2-4; size: -; DNA: TGTGCCAGCAGCTTAGTTTTTAGCGGGGGTCAAAACATTCAGTACTTC; CDR3: CASSLVFSGGQNIQYF
D: -; V: TRBV9; J: TRBJ2-2; size: -; DNA: TGTGCCAGCAGCGTAGTTAGCCTCCCCGTCACCGGGGAGCTGTTTTTT; CDR3: CASSVVSLPVTGELFF
D: TRBD2; V: TRBV6-5; J: TRBJ2-2; size: -; DNA: TGTGCCAGCAGCCAGGGACTAGCGGGGCCCGGGGAGCTGTTTTTT; CDR3: CASSQGLAGPGELFF
D: TRBD1; V: TRBV18; J: TRBJ1-2; size: -; DNA: TGTGCCAGCTCACCGGGACAGGAGACCGGCTACACCTTC; CDR3: CASSPGQETGYTF
D: TRBD1; V: TRBV19; J: TRBJ1-6; size: -; DNA: TGTGCCAGTAGTGGACAGGGTTACACCCTGAATTCACCCCTCCACTTT; CDR3: CASSGQGYTLNSPLHF
D: -; V: TRBV11-2; J: TRBJ1-1; size: -; DNA: TGTGCCAGCAGCTTCCGAGGGGGGGCTGAAGCTTTCTTT; CDR3: CASSFRGGAEAFF
D: -; V: TRBV7-3; J: TRBJ1-6; size: -; DNA: TGTGCCAGCAGCCAACACTCCCTTGGGGCTTATAATTCACCCCTCCACTTT; CDR3: CASSQHSLGAYNSPLHF
D: TRBD1; V: TRBV10-3; J: TRBJ2-7; size: -; DNA: TGTGCCATCATCGGGGTAGGGGGCGCCCTCAGCGATTACGAGCAGTACTTC; CDR3: CAIIGVGGALSDYEQYF
D: TRBD1; V: TRBV7-9; J: TRBJ1-2; size: -; DNA: TGTGCCAGCAGCCCTGGGACAGGGATCTATGGCTACACCTTC; CDR3: CASSPGTGIYGYTF
D: -; V: TRBV10-2; J: TRBJ1-1; size: -; DNA: TGCGCCAGCACCGACGCCGGGAGTACTGAAGCTTTCTTT; CDR3: CASTDAGSTEAFF
D: -; V: TRBV7-9; J: TRBJ1-3; size: -; DNA: TGTGCCAGCAGCGGACGCGGGACTGATGGAAACACCATATATTTT; CDR3: CASSGRGTDGNTIYF
D: -; V: TRBV4-1; J: TRBJ1-2; size: -; DNA: TGCGCCAGCAGCCAAGACTTGCGGGAAAACTATGGCTACACCTTC; CDR3: CASSQDLRENYGYTF
D: TRBD2; V: TRBV5-1; J: TRBJ2-2; size: -; DNA: TGCGCCAGCAGCTATTCGACTAGCGGTGACACCGGGGAGCTGTTTTTT; CDR3: CASSYSTSGDTGELFF
D: TRBD2; V: TRBV30; J: TRBJ2-7; size: -; DNA: TGTGCCTGGAGCGGGGGGGCGTCTTGGGAGCAGTACTTC; CDR3: CAWSGGASWEQYF
D: TRBD1; V: TRBV7-9; J: TRBJ1-1; size: -; DNA: TGTGCCAGCAGCTTAGAGGCAGGGGGCACTGAAGCTTTCTTT; CDR3: CASSLEAGGTEAFF
D: TRBD2; V: TRBV5-1; J: TRBJ2-1; size: -; DNA: TGCGCCAGCAGCTTCTTCAGCGGGGGGGACTACAATGAGCAGTTCTTC; CDR3: CASSFFSGGDYNEQFF
D: TRBD1; V: TRBV2; J: TRBJ1-5; size: -; DNA: TGTGCCAGCAGTGAAGTAGGGACAGGCGACGGGGAGCCCCAGCATTTT; CDR3: CASSEVGTGDGEPQHF
D: -; V: TRBV12-5; J: TRBJ1-1; size: -; DNA: TGTGCTAGTGGTTTGCCCTCGACAGATATCATGAACACTGAAGCTTTCTTT; CDR3: CASGLPSTDIMNTEAFF
D: TRBD1; V: TRBV2; J: TRBJ1-1; size: -; DNA: TGTGCCAGCGTAATGGACAGGTTAGAAGCTTTCTTT; CDR3: CASVMDRLEAFF